The following is a TCR beta chain sequence with its context. Its antigen is undetermined. Genomic DNA per cell subset filled all wells of several immunoSEQ plates. Profiled with immunoSEQ multiplex PCR; TCRdb holds only in-frame clones, not every one. The sample has 2.5 million or so clones, more than 90% seen once. This entry is derived from a study of shared clonotypes between healthy human individuals. General study results and limits: Though the depth was large, rarefaction showed that sorted-subset sequencing was incomplete.

V was shortened by 5 bases and J by 6 bases, with 17 bases between the two germline ends. Germline values: CDR1 SGHTA, CDR2 FQGNSA. There are 15 residues in the CDR3. Negatively enriched CD4+ T cells were divided by CD45RA into naive and memory. This receptor was taken from a man in his late teens or twenties in good health. V gene TRBV7-2 combines with J gene TRBJ1-5, with TRBD1 as a possible D gene (5 bases). The sample was naive CD4+ T cells sorted from blood. Noted subset: CD45RA+ positively selected. As DNA, the CDR3 is TGTGCCAGCAGCCCAGGGATGGGGAACGGTCAGCCCCAGCATTTT. This translates into CASSPGMGNGQPQHF.